These T cell receptor beta chains were read from a single sample in a study of T cell changes during pregnancy in multiple sclerosis. Using immunoSEQ multiplex PCR, the repertoire was profiled, and TCRdb retains in-frame clones only, with some absent. This table holds roughly 48,000 clones, 88% found once. The specimen was CD4+ T cells from peripheral blood mononuclear cells, collected in the second trimester of pregnancy. These receptors all come from a female donor with multiple sclerosis, enrolled in a pregnancy study. The CDR3 runs from the conserved cysteine through the conserved F or W. D genes are given only for firm matches. Some rows mark clone size as missing; the rest say once, few, many or name a class of expanded clone.

V	D	J	size	DNA	CDR3
TRBV7-9	TRBD1	TRBJ2-7	.	TGTGCCAGCAGCCCCGGACAGGGGGTGCCCTACGAGCAGTACTTC	CASSPGQGVPYEQYF
TRBV6-1	TRBD2	TRBJ2-7	.	TGTGCCAGCAGGGATGAGGCTAGCGGGCACTACGAGCAGTACTTC	CASRDEASGHYEQYF
TRBV28	.	TRBJ2-1	.	TGTGCCAGCAGTGGGGAAAGGGGTTCTGGGCAGTTCTTC	CASSGERGSGQFF
TRBV4-3	.	TRBJ2-6	.	TGCGCCAGCAGCCAAGGGGTAGCTGAGACTGGGGCCAACGTCCTGACTTTC	CASSQGVAETGANVLTF
TRBV4-1	.	TRBJ2-1	.	TGCGCCAGCAGCCACGAGGCCGGTTTGAAGGGAGGCAATGAGCAGTTCTTC	CASSHEAGLKGGNEQFF
TRBV27	.	TRBJ1-5	.	TGTGCCAGCAGTTTATCGAGGGGGTCCCATCAGCCCCAGCATTTT	CASSLSRGSHQPQHF
TRBV25-1	.	TRBJ2-1	.	TGTGCCAGCAGTGGTTCTAGCGCCACGGGTGAGCAGTTCTTC	CASSGSSATGEQFF
TRBV5-8	TRBD1	TRBJ2-7	.	TGTGCCAGCCGAATCAGGACAGGGCATTACGAGCAGTACTTC	CASRIRTGHYEQYF
TRBV2	TRBD2	TRBJ2-7	.	TGTGCCAGCAACGGACTAGCGGGAGTCGGCGAGCAGTACTTC	CASNGLAGVGEQYF
TRBV15	.	TRBJ1-5	once	TGTGCCACCAGCAGAACTAACCAGGGTCCTCAGCCCCAGCATTTT	CATSRTNQGPQPQHF
TRBV7-9	TRBD1	TRBJ2-6	.	TGTGCCAGCAGTCGGACAGGGAGAGCTGGGGCCAACGTCCTGACTTTC	CASSRTGRAGANVLTF